One sample yielded the 28 T cell receptor beta chains listed below, sequenced in a study of blood T cell repertoires in COVID-19. Assay used: immunoSEQ multiplex PCR; TCRdb lists only in-frame clones, some missing. Of 210,000 or so clones listed, 65% to 85% are singletons. The specimen was PBMCs or T cells enriched from blood (not recorded which). Every receptor here comes from a man aged 25-45 years with acute COVID-19.

This chain's CDR3 is CASRQGYGYTF. CDR3 in DNA: TGTGCCAGCAGACAGGGTTATGGCTACACCTTC. J is TRBJ1-2 and V is TRBV25-1, with D possibly TRBD1 on 6 matching bases. Germline values: CDR1 MGHDK, CDR2 SYGVNS. V was shortened by 6 bases and J by 5 bases, with 7 bases between the two germline ends. This CDR3 contains 11 residues.

The chain has TRBV7-9 and TRBJ2-7; maybe TRBD2 (5 bases). V lost 8 bases and J 0 bases, leaving 8 bases between the germline ends. The CDR3 spans 12 residues. CDR1 is SEHNR and CDR2 is FQNEAQ in the germline V gene (reference sequence). The CDR3 spells CASEGLSYEQYF. CDR3 bases: TGTGCCAGCGAGGGCCTCTCCTACGAGCAGTACTTC.

V usage is TRBV5-4 and J usage is TRBJ1-2; 12 bases fit TRBD1. The CDR3 covers 17 residues. The V gene's germline CDR1 is SGHNT and CDR2 YYREEE (reference sequence). V dropped 4 bases and J dropped 3; count of bases not matched to a gene: 10. CDR3: CASSPTPGTGGDYGYTF. The DNA for the CDR3 is TGTGCCAGCAGCCCGACACCCGGGACAGGGGGCGACTATGGCTACACCTTC. Full variable domain (rest looked up from reference TRBV5-4 and TRBJ1-2): ETGVTQSPTHLIKTRGQQVTLRCSSQSGHNTVSWYQQALGQGPQFIFQYYREEENGRGNFPPRFSGLQFPNYSSELNVNALELDDSALYLCASSPTPGTGGDYGYTFGSGTRLTVV.

Only one count was recorded for this clone. J is TRBJ1-1 and V is TRBV3-1 (or the pseudogene TRBV3-2), with D tentatively TRBD1 (5 bases). Germline assignment: CDR1 LGHDT and CDR2 YNNKEL (reference sequence). The CDR3 length is 15 residues. Trimming took 0 bases from V and 1 from J, leaving 9 bases between them. CDR3 residues: CASSQDGGRNTEAFF. The CDR3 coding sequence is TGTGCCAGCAGCCAAGATGGGGGGAGGAACACTGAAGCTTTCTTT.

The J gene is TRBJ2-1, the V gene TRBV15; 10 bases fit TRBD2. Germline CDR1 LNHNV, CDR2 YYDKDF (reference sequence). V shed 11 bases and J 7 bases; nucleotides not matched to a gene: 8. CDR3 size: 13 residues. CDR3 nucleotide sequence: TGTGCCGTCGATAGCGGGGGGTTGAATGAGCAGTTCTTC. As protein: CAVDSGGLNEQFF.

The chain joins TRBV3-1 (or the pseudogene TRBV3-2) to TRBJ1-2; TRBD1 aligns across 8 bases. CDR3 length equals 17 residues. After removal of 4 bases from V and 0 bases from J, the junction contained 10 bases not matched to a gene. Germline CDR1 is LGHDT and CDR2 is YNNKEL (reference sequence). CDR3 amino acids: CASSRGQGVGANYGYTF. The CDR3, as DNA: TGTGCCAGCAGCCGTGGACAGGGAGTAGGAGCTAACTATGGCTACACCTTC.

This chain links TRBV20-1 with TRBJ1-1, with 10 nucleotides matching TRBD1. V was clipped by 7 bases and J by 10 bases; unmatched bases: 6. The germline V gene has CDR1 DFQATT and CDR2 SNEGSKA (reference sequence). The CDR3 consists of 11 residues. CDR3 DNA: TGCAGTGTAGGGACAGGGGTTGTAGCTTTCTTT. The encoded protein is CSVGTGVVAFF.

The genes are TRBV6-6 and TRBJ2-7; TRBD1 aligns across 8 bases. CDR1 is MNHNY and CDR2 is SVGAGI in the germline V gene (reference sequence). There are 14 residues in the CDR3. Trimming at V came to 8 bases and at J to 1 base, leaving 7 bases not matched to a gene. Here the CDR3 reads CASGKDRVSYEQYF. The CDR3 DNA is TGTGCCAGCGGGAAGGACAGGGTTTCCTACGAGCAGTACTTC.

This chain joins TRBV2 and TRBJ1-5; no clear D. V lost 0 bases and J lost 6, with 15 bases in between. The CDR3 has 16 amino acids. Germline V CDR1 and CDR2: SNHLY, FYNNEI. CDR3 DNA sequence: TGTGCCAGCAGTGAAGCTCAGCGTATAGGAAGTCAGCCCCAGCATTTT. Translated: CASSEAQRIGSQPQHF.

The CDR3 region has the DNA TGTGCCAGCAGTGACGACAGGTTCGGTCCAGATACGCAGTATTTT. This codes for CASSDDRFGPDTQYF. This chain connects TRBV9 to TRBJ2-3; D possibly corresponds to TRBD1 (6 bases). The CDR3 is 15 residues long. Germline V gene sequence: CDR1 SGDLS, CDR2 YYNGEE. V was cut by 5 bases and J by 4 bases, with 17 bases left in between.

The CDR3 loop is CASSQGYRALIPYEQYF. CDR3 nucleotides: TGTGCCAGCAGCCAAGGGTACAGGGCCCTAATCCCCTACGAGCAGTACTTC. The V gene is TRBV4-2, the J gene TRBJ2-7; TRBD1 is a possible D gene (6 bases). The CDR3 sequence is 17 residues long. CDR1 LGHNA and CDR2 YNFKEQ come from the germline V gene. V lost 1 base to trimming and J lost 2 bases, with 18 bases between them.

This clone was detected once. The chain couples TRBV14 to TRBJ2-1; TRBD2 aligns across 7 bases. The V gene end was trimmed by 4 bases and the J gene end by 9 bases; junction bases not matched to a gene: 3. CDR3 length: 12 amino acids. CDR1 is SGHDN, CDR2 FVKESK, per germline. The CDR3 is CASSPWGGEQFF. The CDR3 nucleotides read TGTGCCAGCAGCCCCTGGGGGGGTGAGCAGTTCTTC.

This sequence joins TRBV9 and TRBJ2-2; D perhaps matches TRBD2 (5 bases). CDR3 length: 15 residues. Germline CDR1 and CDR2: SGDLS and YYNGEE. V lost 0 bases and J lost 5, with 11 bases in between. CDR3 sequence reads: CASSVAGRGTGELFF. The CDR3 nucleotides are TGTGCCAGCAGCGTAGCAGGCCGAGGGACCGGGGAGCTGTTTTTT. Using reference TRBV9 and TRBJ2-2 for the parts outside the CDR3, the full variable domain is DSGVTQTPKHLITATGQRVTLRCSPRSGDLSVYWYQQSLDQGLQFLIQYYNGEERAKGNILERFSAQQFPDLHSELNLSSLELGDSALYFCASSVAGRGTGELFFGEGSRLTVL.

The chain employs TRBV10-1 and TRBJ1-6; 8 bases map to TRBD1. The V gene's germline CDR1 is WNHNN and CDR2 SYGVQD (reference sequence). V was pared by 6 bases and J by 10 bases, with 5 bases of the junction left unmatched. The CDR3 covers 13 residues. The CDR3 region has the DNA TGCGCCAGCAGGCAGGGGGCTGAATCACCCCTCCACTTT. Its protein product is CASRQGAESPLHF.

The chain carries TRBV7-9 and TRBJ2-5; tentatively, D is TRBD1 (5 bases). V lost 2 bases, J lost 5 bases, and 9 bases lay in between. This CDR3 is 13 amino acids long. Germline-derived CDR1 and CDR2 are SEHNR and FQNEAQ (reference sequence). The CDR3 DNA is TGTGCCAGCAGCTTACCGAACAGGGAGACCCAGTACTTC. Its translation: CASSLPNRETQYF.

This clone came up a few times. This rearrangement joins TRBV28 to TRBJ1-2, with a tentative D call TRBD1 (5 bases). The CDR3 contains 15 residues. Trimming left V 4 bases short and J 2 bases short, with 14 bases between. Germline V gene sequence: CDR1 MDHEN, CDR2 SYDVKM. CDR3 nucleotides: TGTGCCAGCAGTTATCCCGCAGGGTCGAACTATGGCTACACCTTC. Translated: CASSYPAGSNYGYTF.

This clone was recorded once. The rearrangement uses TRBV3-1 (or the pseudogene TRBV3-2) and TRBJ2-5; D remains ambiguous. The V gene lost 1 base and the J gene lost 5 bases, with 8 bases spanning the gap. The CDR3 loop spans 13 amino acids. Germline V lookup: CDR1 LGHDT, CDR2 YNNKEL (reference sequence). CDR3 loop: CASSQVARETQYF. The CDR3 bases are TGTGCCAGCAGCCAAGTGGCGAGGGAGACCCAGTACTTC.

This clone was counted only a few times. V gene TRBV19 combines with J gene TRBJ1-2; 9 nucleotides line up with TRBD1. With 4 bases clipped from V and 5 bases from J, the junction kept 11 bases outside the gene matches. The CDR3 extends over 16 amino acids. Germline values: CDR1 LNHDA, CDR2 SQIVND (reference sequence). The CDR3 loop is CASSTRAGQGIYGYTF. CDR3 DNA sequence: TGTGCCAGTAGTACCCGGGCGGGACAGGGAATTTATGGCTACACCTTC.

The chain couples TRBV6-1 to TRBJ1-2; D is undetermined. The CDR3 sequence is 16 residues long. V was cut by 1 base and J by 5 bases, with 17 bases left in between. CDR1 and CDR2 from the germline V gene are MNHNS and SASEGT. The CDR3 DNA reads TGTGCCAGCAGTGAAGTGGGTGGAGCTGTCGGGTATGGCTACACCTTC. It is translated as CASSEVGGAVGYGYTF.

V usage is TRBV6-5 and J usage is TRBJ2-3; 9 nucleotides align to TRBD1. The V gene end was trimmed by 0 bases and the J gene end by 6 bases; junction bases not matched to a gene: 7. This CDR3 region has 16 residues. Germline-derived CDR1 and CDR2 are MNHEY and SVGAGI. The CDR3 is CASSYSRDRDRDTQYF. The CDR3 DNA follows: TGTGCCAGCAGTTACTCGCGGGACAGGGATCGGGATACGCAGTATTTT.

The V and J genes are TRBV25-1 and TRBJ2-7, with TRBD1 identical over 7 bases. The CDR3 extends over 15 amino acids. Germline assignment: CDR1 MGHDK and CDR2 SYGVNS. Trimming at V came to 1 base and at J to 7 bases, leaving 10 bases not matched to a gene. CDR3: CASSEWDSSYEEQYF. The CDR3 DNA is TGTGCCAGCAGTGAATGGGACAGCTCCTACGAGGAGCAGTACTTC.

There are a few counts of this clone. V is TRBV2 and J is TRBJ1-3; the D gene is possibly TRBD1 (6 bases). Germline-derived CDR1 and CDR2 are SNHLY and FYNNEI. The CDR3 contains 15 residues. Trimming shortened V by 4 bases and J by 2 bases, and 12 bases separated the two germline ends. CDR3 residues: CASSAEQGAGNTIYF. CDR3 nucleotides: TGTGCCAGCAGTGCCGAACAGGGAGCTGGAAACACCATATATTTT.

The chain joins TRBV2 to TRBJ1-2; 7 bases are a match to TRBD1. CDR3 length: 13 amino acids. Trimming removed 8 bases from V and 2 bases from J; junction bases left unmatched: 5. Germline V gene sequence: CDR1 SNHLY, CDR2 FYNNEI. This chain's CDR3 is CASLTGINYGYTF. CDR3 sequence (DNA): TGTGCCAGCCTGACAGGGATAAACTATGGCTACACCTTC. Together with reference TRBV2 and TRBJ1-2, the CDR3 gives the full variable domain: EPEVTQTPSHQVTQMGQEVILRCVPISNHLYFYWYRQILGQKVEFLVSFYNNEISEKSEIFDDQFSVERPDGSNFTLKIRSTKLEDSAMYFCASLTGINYGYTFGSGTRLTVV.

The chain combines TRBV5-6 with TRBJ2-4, with 8 positions matching TRBD1. The germline CDR1 and CDR2 sequences are SGHDT and YYEEEE. The length of the CDR3 is 16 residues. V was clipped by 0 bases and J by 3 bases; unmatched bases: 5. The chain's CDR3 is CASSLGTGLIKNIQYF. The CDR3 DNA reads as TGTGCCAGCAGCTTGGGGACAGGGTTGATCAAAAACATTCAGTACTTC.

A word on this clone: This sample also contains other DNA sequences that code for the same CDR3. The chain links TRBV4-2 to TRBJ2-7; 7 bases fit TRBD1. The germline gives CDR1 LGHNA, CDR2 YNFKEQ. With 3 bases clipped from V and 1 base from J, the junction kept 3 bases outside the gene matches. This CDR3 region has 14 residues. CDR3 residues: CASSHRTGSYEQYF. The CDR3 DNA sequence: TGTGCCAGCAGCCATAGGACAGGATCCTACGAGCAGTACTTC.

The chain links TRBV2 to TRBJ2-2; maybe TRBD1 (6 bases). The germline gives CDR1 SNHLY, CDR2 FYNNEI. Trimming left V 7 bases short and J 7 bases short, with 19 bases between. The CDR3 sequence is 15 residues long. The CDR3 DNA reads as TGTGCCAGCACCCGTTTACTGGGGGCTAACGGGGAGCTGTTTTTT. Translated: CASTRLLGANGELFF.

This clone has only a few counts. The V call is TRBV24-1, the J call TRBJ1-2, with D tentatively TRBD1 (6 bases). Looked up from germline, CDR1 is KGHDR and CDR2 is SFDVKD. This CDR3 is 14 amino acids long. V was pared by 4 bases and J by 3 bases, with 11 bases between. The CDR3 sequence: CATSDAYRDYGYTF. The CDR3 DNA reads TGTGCCACCAGTGACGCGTACAGGGACTATGGCTACACCTTC.

This clone has just a few counts. This chain joins TRBV19 and TRBJ2-3, with D possibly being TRBD2 (5 bases). The V and J ends lost 6 bases and 1 base respectively, with 11 bases between them. The CDR3 runs to 14 residues. CDR1 is LNHDA and CDR2 is SQIVND in the germline V gene (reference sequence). The CDR3: CASRYIGGTDTQYF. Written as DNA, the CDR3 is TGTGCCAGTAGGTATATCGGGGGCACAGATACGCAGTATTTT.